This T cell receptor (beta chain) is from a study of cytomegalovirus exposure and HLA in healthy donors. In regard to this clone: Its matching antigen is unknown.

Overall study findings and caveats: In a later analysis, several top co-occurrence clusters appeared linked to parvovirus B19, influenza, CMV and Epstein-Barr virus.

The PCR made use of 60 Vbeta and 13 Jbeta primers. Libraries were prepared by immunoSEQ multiplex PCR; TCRdb keeps only in-frame clonotypes and omits some of them. The repertoire holds 120,000 or so clones, with 70% to 85% as singletons. CDR1 SNHLY and CDR2 FYNNEI come from the germline V gene. The V gene end was trimmed by 5 bases and the J gene end by 4 bases; junction bases not matched to a gene: 5. CDR3 length: 14 amino acids. Healthy people donating bone marrow made up the donors. V is TRBV2 and J is TRBJ1-5; TRBD1 aligns across 7 bases. The sequenced sample was PBMCs. The TCR comes from a human donor in good health. CDR3: CASSTGTENQPQHF. The CDR3 DNA reads as TGTGCCAGCAGTACCGGGACAGAAAATCAGCCCCAGCATTTT.